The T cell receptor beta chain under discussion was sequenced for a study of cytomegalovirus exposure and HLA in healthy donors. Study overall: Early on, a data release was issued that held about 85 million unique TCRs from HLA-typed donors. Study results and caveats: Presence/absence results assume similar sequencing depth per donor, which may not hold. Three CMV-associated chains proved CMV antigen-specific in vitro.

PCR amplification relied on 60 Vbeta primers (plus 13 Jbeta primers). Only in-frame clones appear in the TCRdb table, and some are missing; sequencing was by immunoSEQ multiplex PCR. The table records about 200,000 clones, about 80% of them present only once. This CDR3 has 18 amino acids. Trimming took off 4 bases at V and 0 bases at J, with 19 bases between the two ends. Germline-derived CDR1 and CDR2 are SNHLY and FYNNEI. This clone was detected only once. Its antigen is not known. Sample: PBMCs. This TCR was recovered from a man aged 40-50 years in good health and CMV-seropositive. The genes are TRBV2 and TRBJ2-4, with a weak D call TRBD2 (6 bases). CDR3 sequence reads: CASSAFGRVGGAKNIQYF. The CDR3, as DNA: TGTGCCAGCAGTGCTTTTGGTCGTGTCGGGGGAGCCAAAAACATTCAGTACTTC.